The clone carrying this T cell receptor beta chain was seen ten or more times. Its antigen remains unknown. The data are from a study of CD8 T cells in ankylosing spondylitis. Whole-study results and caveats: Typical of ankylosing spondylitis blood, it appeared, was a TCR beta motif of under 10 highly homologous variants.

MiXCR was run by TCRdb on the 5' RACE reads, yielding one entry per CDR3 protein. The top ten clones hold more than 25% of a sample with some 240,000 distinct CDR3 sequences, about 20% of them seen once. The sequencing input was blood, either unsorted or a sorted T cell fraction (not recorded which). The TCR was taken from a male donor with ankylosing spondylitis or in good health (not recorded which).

This CDR3 is CSARDWDTGTGDNYGYTF. The CDR3, as DNA: TGCAGTGCTAGAGACTGGGACACCGGGACAGGGGATAACTATGGCTACACCTTC. The genes are TRBV20-1 and TRBJ1-2, with 10 bases matching TRBD1. V shed 0 bases, J shed 1 base, and the junction held 11 bases outside the gene matches. CDR1 is DFQATT, CDR2 SNEGSKA, per germline (reference sequence). The CDR3 extends over 18 amino acids.